These 12 T cell receptor beta chains came from one sample sequenced in a study of T cell changes during pregnancy in multiple sclerosis. Using immunoSEQ multiplex PCR, the repertoire was profiled, and TCRdb retains in-frame clones only, with some absent. The sample lists more than 55,000 clones, about nine tenths occurring once. The sample consisted of peripheral blood, taken in the first trimester of pregnancy. Receptor source: a female donor in good health, enrolled as a control in a pregnancy study.

The chain uses TRBV7-9 and TRBJ2-1; a possible D gene is TRBD1 (6 bases). The CDR3 contains 12 residues. Per germline, CDR1 SEHNR and CDR2 FQNEAQ (reference sequence). V lost 8 bases and J lost 5, with 10 bases in between. The CDR3: CASPPGDNEQFF. CDR3 nucleotides: TGTGCCAGCCCCCCAGGGGACAATGAGCAGTTCTTC.

The chain is built from TRBV29-1 and TRBJ2-7, with 10 bases that match TRBD2. The V segment lost 6 bases and the J segment 2 bases; nucleotides outside the gene matches: 7. CDR3 length: 14 amino acids. Germline CDR1 reads SQVTM; CDR2 reads ANQGSEA. DNA of the CDR3: TGCAGCGTCGAACTAGCGGGATCTCCCTACGAGCAGTACTTC. Its protein is CSVELAGSPYEQYF.

The rearrangement links TRBV6-5 to TRBJ1-1; D call uncertain. CDR1 is MNHEY, CDR2 SVGAGI, per germline. V was pared by 4 bases and J by 4 bases, with 16 bases between. CDR3 length equals 15 residues. CDR3: CASSSSPRGGTEAFF. CDR3 in DNA: TGTGCCAGCAGTTCCTCCCCTAGAGGCGGCACTGAAGCTTTCTTT.

The chain has TRBV30 and TRBJ2-5; D might be TRBD1 (6 bases). Germline CDR1 GTSNPN, CDR2 SVGIG (reference sequence). The V and J ends lost 6 bases and 2 bases respectively, with 7 bases between them. This CDR3 is 11 amino acids long. The CDR3: CACRGQETQYF. The CDR3 DNA reads as TGTGCCTGTAGGGGGCAAGAGACCCAGTACTTC.

The V and J genes are TRBV6-5 and TRBJ1-4, with a weak D call TRBD1 (5 bases). Germline V gives CDR1 MNHEY, CDR2 SVGAGI. The V end was cut by 5 bases, the J end by 8 bases, with 15 bases between. The CDR3 extends over 14 amino acids. CDR3 region: CASSGLGVGEKLFF. CDR3 DNA: TGTGCCAGCAGTGGTCTAGGGGTAGGGGAAAAACTGTTTTTT.

The chain uses TRBV7-2 and TRBJ2-3; 7 bases are shared with TRBD2. CDR3 length: 17 amino acids. J lost 3 bases, V lost 1 base, and 10 bases had no gene match. Germline-derived CDR1 and CDR2 are SGHTA and FQGNSA. The CDR3 DNA sequence: TGTGCCAGCAGCTTAGTCCCGACTAGCATGGGTACAGATACGCAGTATTTT. Translating it yields CASSLVPTSMGTDTQYF.

The chain is built from TRBV6-6 and TRBJ2-7; 12 positions match TRBD2. J was trimmed by 2 bases and V by 4 bases; bases with no gene match: 6. CDR1 is MNHNY and CDR2 is SVGAGI in the germline V gene (reference sequence). The CDR3 sequence is 16 residues long. The CDR3: CASSSSGGAIPYEQYF. CDR3 sequence (DNA): TGTGCCAGCAGTTCTAGCGGGGGGGCCATACCCTACGAGCAGTACTTC.

This clone was counted once. The genes are TRBV19 and TRBJ1-2, with a tentative D call TRBD1 (6 bases). V was shortened by 3 bases and J by 6 bases, with 14 bases between the two germline ends. Looked up from germline, CDR1 is LNHDA and CDR2 is SQIVND (reference sequence). The CDR3 sequence is 14 residues long. The CDR3 DNA reads as TGTGCCAGTAGTATCCACAGGGAGAAGGATGGCTACACCTTC. Protein: CASSIHREKDGYTF.

The rearrangement uses TRBV5-4 and TRBJ2-5; D is unclear. V was pared by 0 bases and J by 2 bases, with 5 bases between. Germline CDR1 and CDR2: SGHNT and YYREEE (reference sequence). CDR3 length: 13 residues. The CDR3 DNA is TGTGCCAGCAGCTTGGCAGTTCAAGAGACCCAGTACTTC. It specifies CASSLAVQETQYF.

The chain couples TRBV19 to TRBJ2-3; 9 bases are a match to TRBD2. CDR1 LNHDA and CDR2 SQIVND come from the germline V gene (reference sequence). This CDR3 has 15 amino acids. Losses at the gene ends were 6 bases for V and 1 base for J; bases not matched to a gene: 5. CDR3 residues: CASRLRTSGTDTQYF. CDR3 in DNA: TGTGCCAGTAGACTTAGGACTAGCGGCACAGATACGCAGTATTTT.

V usage is TRBV19 and J usage is TRBJ2-2; 8 positions agree with TRBD2. V was pared by 2 bases and J by 6 bases, with 5 bases of the junction left unmatched. Germline values: CDR1 LNHDA, CDR2 SQIVND (reference sequence). CDR3 length: 15 amino acids. CDR3 protein: CASSISGGAPGELFF. The CDR3 DNA is TGTGCCAGTAGTATATCGGGGGGGGCTCCCGGGGAGCTGTTTTTT.

V usage is TRBV25-1 and J usage is TRBJ2-1; 10 bases fit TRBD1. Unmatched junction bases numbered 7, after V lost 2 bases and J lost 9 bases. This CDR3 comprises 15 residues. Per the germline V gene, CDR1 is MGHDK and CDR2 is SYGVNS. The CDR3 DNA sequence: TGTGCCAGCAGTGAAGAGGGGGACAGGGGAAGTGAGCAGTTCTTC. Its protein product is CASSEEGDRGSEQFF.